A selection of T cell receptor beta chains follows, all from one sample in a study of tumor-infiltrating lymphocytes in primary liver carcinoma. One entry per CDR3 protein, called by TCRdb with MiXCR from the multiplex PCR reads. Among roughly 190,000 distinct CDR3 sequences listed, roughly 80% were seen once. Sample: tumor tissue from primary liver carcinoma. The receptors shown here come from a middle-aged man with primary liver carcinoma and hepatitis B virus infection. CDR3s include the opening cysteine and the closing phenylalanine or tryptophan. D genes are given only for firm matches. Clone size, where shown, is once, few, many, or a class for clones that have expanded.

V: TRBV11-2; size: NA; D: NA; J: TRBJ2-4; CDR3: CASTTPALAKNIQYF; DNA: TGTGCCAGCACTACTCCGGCGTTGGCCAAAAACATTCAGTACTTC
V: TRBV6-2/TRBV6-3; size: NA; D: NA; J: TRBJ2-7; CDR3: CASSYSSISCEQYF; DNA: TGTGCCAGCAGTTACTCCTCCATCTCCTGCGAGCAATACTTC
V: TRBV11-2; size: NA; D: NA; J: TRBJ2-2; CDR3: CASIIIAIWTVGTGELSF; DNA: TGTGCCAGCATCATCATCGCTATATGGACGGTGGGGACCGGGGAGCTGTCTTTT
V: TRBV5-1; size: many; D: NA; J: TRBJ2-2; CDR3: CASSLRDATGELFF; DNA: TGCGCCAGCAGTCTTCGGGACGCCACCGGGGAGCTGTTTTTT
V: TRBV29-1; size: NA; D: NA; J: TRBJ2-5; CDR3: CSVEDVGQVESQYF; DNA: TGTAGCGTTGAAGATGTCGGACAAGTAGAGAGCCAGTACTTC
V: TRBV5-4; size: once; D: NA; J: TRBJ2-5; CDR3: CASSPAEVGESQYF; DNA: TGTGCCAGCAGCCCCGCAGAAGTGGGGGAGTCCCAGTACTTC
V: TRBV28; size: NA; D: TRBD2; J: TRBJ2-1; CDR3: CANSFARLAGLSSYNEQFF; DNA: TGTGCCAACAGTTTTGCGAGACTAGCGGGATTGAGCTCCTACAATGAGCAGTTCTTC
V: TRBV11-2; size: few; D: NA; J: TRBJ2-3; CDR3: CASSRRITGNTDTQYF; DNA: TGTGCTAGCAGCAGAAGAATTACAGGGAACACAGATACACAGTATTTT
V: TRBV25-1; size: NA; D: TRBD2; J: TRBJ2-1; CDR3: CASTAGGPYNKQFF; DNA: TGTGCCAGTACAGCGGGAGGCCCCTACAATAAGCAGTTCTTC
V: TRBV29-1; size: once; D: NA; J: TRBJ2-3; CDR3: CSVNDATRLGKSPFTDTQYF; DNA: TGCAGCGTTAATGATGCCACTCGACTGGGCAAGTCCCCTTTCACAGATACGCAGTATTTT
V: TRBV4-3; size: NA; D: NA; J: TRBJ1-5; CDR3: CASTQEVHQLQHF; DNA: TGCGCCAGCACCCAAGAAGTACATCAGCTCCAGCATTTT
V: TRBV6-5; size: NA; D: TRBD1; J: TRBJ2-1; CDR3: CANSDRSGTGLYNEQFF; DNA: TGTGCCAACAGTGACCGGTCCGGGACAGGGCTATACAATGAGCAGTTCTTC
V: TRBV6-5; size: medium-sized; D: TRBD2; J: TRBJ2-1; CDR3: CASTLTSGTVQFF; DNA: TGTGCCAGCACCCTCACTAGCGGGACTGTCCAGTTCTTC
V: TRBV11-1; size: NA; D: TRBD2; J: TRBJ2-5; CDR3: CTGTITGLAGETQYF; DNA: TGTACCGGCACCATCACGGGACTAGCGGGAGAGACCCAGTACTTC
V: TRBV6-1; size: NA; D: NA; J: TRBJ2-1; CDR3: CASSETSRNSHEQFF; DNA: TGTGCCAGCAGTGAGACTAGTAGGAATTCCCATGAGCAGTTCTTC
V: TRBV5-6; size: many; D: NA; J: TRBJ2-6; CDR3: CASSSVGVLTF; DNA: TGTGCCAGCAGCTCCGTGGGCGTCCTGACTTTC
V: TRBV4-2; size: NA; D: NA; J: TRBJ2-1; CDR3: CASNHWRDTYNEQFF; DNA: TGTGCCAGCAACCATTGGCGGGACACCTACAATGAGCAGTTCTTC
V: TRBV24-1; size: NA; D: NA; J: TRBJ2-2; CDR3: CATTPIGTNTGELLF; DNA: TGTGCCACCACTCCTATAGGGACGAACACCGGGGAGCTGTTATTT
V: TRBV11-3; size: NA; D: NA; J: TRBJ2-2; CDR3: CASRFKQGDDRTPGSCFF; DNA: NA
V: TRBV6-2/TRBV6-3; size: NA; D: NA; J: TRBJ2-1; CDR3: CASSWREEQFF; DNA: TGTGCCAGCAGTTGGAGGGAAGAACAGTTCTTC
V: TRBV5-4; size: NA; D: NA; J: TRBJ2-2; CDR3: CTSSLWGLVRTTGDPFF; DNA: TGTACCAGTAGCTTATGGGGGCTAGTGCGGACAACCGGGGACCCGTTTTTT
V: TRBV6-5; size: NA; D: NA; J: TRBJ2-7; CDR3: CASTYSIREDKTYEQYF; DNA: TGTGCCAGCACTTACTCAATTAGGGAGGATAAGACCTACGAACAGTACTTC
V: TRBV6-5; size: many; D: NA; J: TRBJ1-6; CDR3: CASAGGGGGSPLHF; DNA: TGTGCCAGCGCTGGCGGCGGCGGTGGCTCACCCCTCCACTTT
V: TRBV4-1; size: NA; D: NA; J: TRBJ2-7; CDR3: CAINQGRQDYEQYF; DNA: TGCGCCATCAACCAAGGTAGACAGGACTACGAGCAGTACTTC
V: TRBV29-1; size: NA; D: NA; J: TRBJ2-3; CDR3: CSVRTGGGGKHYF; DNA: TGCAGCGTCCGGACGGGGGGCGGAGGTAAGCACTATTTT
V: TRBV5-1; size: NA; D: NA; J: TRBJ2-1; CDR3: CASSLTEGYNEQFF; DNA: TGCGCCAGCAGCTTGACAGAGGGCTACAATGAGCAGTTCTTC
V: TRBV6-5; size: many; D: TRBD2; J: TRBJ2-7; CDR3: CASSYSGGEGRGYEQYF; DNA: TGTGCCAGCAGTTACTCGGGAGGGGAAGGGAGGGGCTACGAGCAGTACTTC
V: TRBV30; size: NA; D: NA; J: TRBJ2-1; CDR3: CACIRVSNEQFF; DNA: TGTGCCTGTATCCGGGTCAGCAATGAGCAGTTCTTC
V: TRBV6-7; size: NA; D: NA; J: TRBJ2-2; CDR3: CARSGRGVTGELFF; DNA: TGCGCCAGAAGCGGCAGGGGGGTCACCGGGGAGCTGTTTTTT
V: TRBV11-1; size: NA; D: NA; J: TRBJ2-7; CDR3: CAISVRRALNNEQYF; DNA: TGTGCCATCAGCGTCCGGCGGGCCCTGAACAACGAGCAGTACTTC
V: TRBV6-2/TRBV6-3; size: once; D: NA; J: TRBJ2-7; CDR3: CASSFWAGPYEQYF; DNA: TGTGCCAGCAGTTTCTGGGCAGGTCCCTACGAGCAGTACTTC
V: TRBV24-1; size: NA; D: TRBD2; J: TRBJ2-1; CDR3: CATSDSGLDFDNEQFF; DNA: TGTGCCACCAGTGACTCGGGACTAGATTTCGACAATGAGCAGTTCTTC
V: TRBV12-3/TRBV12-4; size: many; D: TRBD1; J: TRBJ1-2; CDR3: CASSLPGQGKRGYTF; DNA: TGTGCCAGCAGTTTGCCGGGACAGGGAAAGCGTGGCTACACCTTC
V: TRBV11-3; size: NA; D: NA; J: TRBJ2-3; CDR3: CARSPGTLSSGTDTQYF; DNA: TGTGCCAGGAGCCCCGGGACCTTGAGTAGCGGCACAGATACGCAGTATTTT
V: TRBV12-3/TRBV12-4; size: NA; D: NA; J: TRBJ2-7; CDR3: CASNGDVEQYF; DNA: TGTGCCAGCAATGGCGACGTCGAGCAGTACTTC
V: TRBV19; size: once; D: NA; J: TRBJ2-5; CDR3: CANRQAGETQYF; DNA: TGTGCCAATCGACAGGCTGGGGAGACCCAATACTTC
V: TRBV5-4; size: NA; D: NA; J: TRBJ2-5; CDR3: CVSSSGPRGVGQETQYF; DNA: TGTGTCAGCAGCTCGGGTCCCAGGGGGGTCGGTCAAGAGACCCAGTACTTC
V: TRBV11-2; size: NA; D: NA; J: TRBJ2-6; CDR3: CATQRLRSGAKVLTF; DNA: TGTGCCACCCAGCGGCTGCGCTCTGGGGCTAAAGTCCTGACTTTC
V: TRBV16; size: few; D: NA; J: TRBJ2-5; CDR3: CASSQSPASQETQYF; DNA: TGTGCCAGCAGCCAATCTCCGGCGTCCCAAGAGACCCAGTACTTC
V: TRBV10-3; size: NA; D: NA; J: TRBJ2-3; CDR3: CAIRPGRADMQYF; DNA: TGTGCCATCAGGCCGGGGCGCGCAGATATGCAGTATTTT
V: TRBV11-1; size: NA; D: NA; J: TRBJ2-2; CDR3: CASSYKGPFSRELFF; DNA: TGTGCCAGCAGTTATAAAGGACCTTTCTCCAGGGAGTTGTTTTTT
V: TRBV11-1; size: NA; D: NA; J: TRBJ2-1; CDR3: CANSSSRDTSYEQFF; DNA: TGTGCCAACAGCTCATCCCGGGACACCTCCTACGAGCAGTTCTTC
V: TRBV10-3; size: NA; D: NA; J: TRBJ2-3; CDR3: CAIWTGGKSTDTQYF; DNA: TGTGCCATATGGACCGGCGGGAAGAGCACAGATACGCAGTATTTT
V: TRBV5-4; size: NA; D: NA; J: TRBJ2-5; CDR3: CTSSFNRWQETQYF; DNA: TGTACCAGCAGCTTTAACAGGTGGCAAGAGACCCAGTACTTC
V: TRBV10-3; size: NA; D: TRBD1; J: TRBJ1-3; CDR3: CASTGDLSSGNSIYF; DNA: TGTGCCAGTACAGGGGACTTGAGCTCTGGTAACAGCATATATTTT
V: TRBV5-5; size: NA; D: NA; J: TRBJ1-5; CDR3: CPSSSISNQPQHF; DNA: TGTCCCAGCAGCTCAATCAGCAATCAGCCCCAGCATTTC
V: TRBV28; size: NA; D: NA; J: TRBJ2-7; CDR3: CVRSPRQEYYEQYF; DNA: TGTGTCAGAAGTCCTCGACAGGAGTACTACGAGCAGTACTTC
V: TRBV10-1; size: NA; D: TRBD2; J: TRBJ2-3; CDR3: CASSSGRTSDTQYF; DNA: TGCGCTAGCAGTAGCGGGAGGACCTCGGATACGCAGTATTTT
V: TRBV5-4; size: NA; D: NA; J: TRBJ2-5; CDR3: CASSPTCGKTKGRPHYF; DNA: TGTGCCAGCAGTCCCACTTGCGGGAAAACTAAAGGGAGACCCCACTACTTC
V: TRBV12-3/TRBV12-4; size: NA; D: TRBD2; J: TRBJ2-2; CDR3: CAGSLITGTSRITGELFF; DNA: TGTGCCGGCAGTTTAATCACAGGGACTAGCAGAATCACCGGGGAGCTGTTTTTT
V: TRBV11-2; size: NA; D: NA; J: TRBJ2-7; CDR3: CASSLDRHAYGQYF; DNA: TGTGCCAGCAGCTTGGATCGACATGCATACGGGCAGTACTTC
V: TRBV11-3; size: once; D: NA; J: TRBJ2-1; CDR3: CASSLISRRPYNKQFF; DNA: TGTGCCAGTAGCCTGATTAGCAGGAGACCCTACAATAAACAGTTCTTC
V: TRBV4-3; size: NA; D: NA; J: TRBJ2-1; CDR3: CASSQDSGSYNEQLF; DNA: TGCGCCAGCAGCCAAGATTCCGGCTCCTACAATGAACAGTTGTTC